This T cell receptor beta chain originates from a study of T cell responses to AZD1222 COVID-19 vaccine. Comments on this clone: Its antigen is not identified.

General study points: Repertoires were obtained solely post-peak T cell response. Just a handful of AZD1222 recipients tested seropositive at baseline. Mapped onto spike, vaccine-associated CD4 TCRs spanned it and were dominant at 160-218 and 743-854.

Sequencing was performed with immunoSEQ multiplex PCR; in TCRdb, only in-frame clones are kept and a portion is missing. Of 150,000 to 200,000 clones listed, 92% are singletons. Trimming took off 3 bases at V and 5 bases at J, with 7 bases between the two ends. In germline, CDR1 is DFQATT, CDR2 SNEGSKA (reference sequence). The CDR3 is 11 amino acids. The genes are TRBV20-1 and TRBJ1-2; D gene unclear. The sequence was collected from an adult who received the AZD1222 COVID-19 vaccine. The sample here was peripheral blood, taken 28 days after the second AZD1222 dose. The CDR3 region is CSARNRYGYTF. The CDR3 DNA reads as TGCAGTGCTAGGAATCGGTATGGCTACACCTTC.